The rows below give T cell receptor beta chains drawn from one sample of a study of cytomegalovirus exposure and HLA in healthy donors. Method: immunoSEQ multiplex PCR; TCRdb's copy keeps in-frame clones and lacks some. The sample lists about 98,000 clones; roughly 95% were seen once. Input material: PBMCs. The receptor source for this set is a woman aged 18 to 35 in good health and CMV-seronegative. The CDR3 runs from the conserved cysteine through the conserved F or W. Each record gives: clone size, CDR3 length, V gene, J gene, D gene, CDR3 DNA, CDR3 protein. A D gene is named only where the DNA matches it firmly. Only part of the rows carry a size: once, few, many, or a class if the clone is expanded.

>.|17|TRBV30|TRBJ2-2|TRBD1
TGTGCCTGGAGTCGATCCCGGACAGGGGCGAACACCGGGGAGCTGTTTTTT
CAWSRSRTGANTGELFF
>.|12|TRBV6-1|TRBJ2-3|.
TGTGCCAGCACTACTAGCACAGATACGCAGTATTTT
CASTTSTDTQYF
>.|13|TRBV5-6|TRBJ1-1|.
TGTGCCAGCAGCTTGGTTCAGGACACTGAAGCTTTCTTT
CASSLVQDTEAFF
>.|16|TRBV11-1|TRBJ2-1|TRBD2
TGTGCCAGCAGTCCGAGACTAGCGGGGGGGCTAGGTGAGCAGTTCTTC
CASSPRLAGGLGEQFF
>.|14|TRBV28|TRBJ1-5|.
TGTGCCTCCCGGGGGAGACCCAGCAATCAGCCCCAGCATTTT
CASRGRPSNQPQHF
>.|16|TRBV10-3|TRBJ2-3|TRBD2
TGTGCCATCAGTGAGTCTCCGGGAGGGTCGGCTGATACGCAGTATTTT
CAISESPGGSADTQYF
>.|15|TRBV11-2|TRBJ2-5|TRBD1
TGTGCCAGCAGCAAAGACAGGGGTGTACAAGAGACCCAGTACTTC
CASSKDRGVQETQYF
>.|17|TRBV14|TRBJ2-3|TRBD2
TGTGCCAGCAGCCCATACGGGGGTAGCGGGGGAGGAGATACGCAGTATTTT
CASSPYGGSGGGDTQYF
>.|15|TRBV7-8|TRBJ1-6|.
TGTGCCAGCACAGAACAGGCCTCCTATAATTCACCCCTCCACTTT
CASTEQASYNSPLHF
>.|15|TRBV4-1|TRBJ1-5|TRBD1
TGCGCCAGCAGCCTCTCGGGACAGACCAATCAGCCCCAGCATTTT
CASSLSGQTNQPQHF
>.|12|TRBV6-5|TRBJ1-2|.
TGTGCCAGCAGTCAAACGGGAACTTCCTACACCTTC
CASSQTGTSYTF
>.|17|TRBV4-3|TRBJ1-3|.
TGCGCCAGCAGCCAAGATGAACGGTCAGGTCCCGGAAACACCATATATTTT
CASSQDERSGPGNTIYF
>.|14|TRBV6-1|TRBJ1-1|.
TGTGCCAGCAGTGAAACATGGTATGGCACTGAAGCTTTCTTT
CASSETWYGTEAFF
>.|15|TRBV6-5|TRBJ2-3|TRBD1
TGTGCCAGCAGTTTAGACAGGGGGTGGACAGATACGCAGTATTTT
CASSLDRGWTDTQYF
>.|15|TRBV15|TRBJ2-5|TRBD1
TGTGCCACCAGCAGAGCGACAGGGGGCGCGGAGACCCAGTACTTC
CATSRATGGAETQYF
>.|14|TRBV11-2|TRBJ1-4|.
TGTGCCAGCAGCCTCAGGGGTACTAATGAAAAACTGTTTTTT
CASSLRGTNEKLFF
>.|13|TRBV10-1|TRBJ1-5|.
TGCGCCAGCAGTCAGGGTATAGGTCAGCCCCAGCATTTT
CASSQGIGQPQHF
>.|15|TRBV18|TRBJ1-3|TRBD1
TGTGCCAGCTCACCACAAGGACAGGGCCGAAACACCATATATTTT
CASSPQGQGRNTIYF
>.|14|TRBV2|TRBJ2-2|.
TGTGCCACTTCCCTGCGGGAAGGCACCGGGGAGCTGTTTTTT
CATSLREGTGELFF
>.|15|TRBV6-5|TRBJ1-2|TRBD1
TGTGCCAGCAGTTTGGGGACAGGGGGCCTCTATGGCTACACCTTC
CASSLGTGGLYGYTF
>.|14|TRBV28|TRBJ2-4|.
TGTGCCAGCAGTTTCTCTGTTGACACGAACATTCAGTACTTC
CASSFSVDTNIQYF
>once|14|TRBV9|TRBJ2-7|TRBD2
TGTGCCAGCAGCTCTAGCGGGGGTTCTTACGAGCAGTACTTC
CASSSSGGSYEQYF
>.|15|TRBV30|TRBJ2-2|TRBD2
TGTGCCTGGAGTGAAACGGGGGGGCCGGCCGGGGAGCTGTTTTTT
CAWSETGGPAGELFF
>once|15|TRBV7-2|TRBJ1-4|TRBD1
TGTGCCAGCACCGCGGACAGGGTTCGGAATGAAAAACTGTTTTTT
CASTADRVRNEKLFF
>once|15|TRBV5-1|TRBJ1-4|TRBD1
TGCGCCAGCAGCTTGGTTGGGACAGGGAATGAAAAACTGTTTTTT
CASSLVGTGNEKLFF
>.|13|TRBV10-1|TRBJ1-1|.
TGCGCCAGCAGACCAGGGATAAACACTGAAGCTTTCTTT
CASRPGINTEAFF
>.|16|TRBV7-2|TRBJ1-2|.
TGTGCCAGCAGCCTGGCACAGGGAGGGACCTACTATGGCTACACCTTC
CASSLAQGGTYYGYTF